Below are 11 T cell receptor beta chains sequenced from a single sample in a study of blood T cells in healthy people across ages. A second about 7 to 12 cycle PCR used barcoded and J-beta primers. MiXCR, run by TCRdb on the 5' RACE reads, gives a single entry per CDR3 protein. Seen here are about 800,000 distinct CDR3 sequences, just under 25% observed once, and the top ten hold approximately 4%. Separately, the same data were catalogued under a study of T cells of mothers and their children.

The material sequenced was blood. These receptors came from a boy between 10 and 17 years old in good health.

This clonotype has more than one count but fewer than ten. The chain has TRBV6-6 and TRBJ2-1, with 8 bases lining up with TRBD1. This CDR3 spans 14 amino acids. Germline CDR1 is MNHNY and CDR2 is SVGAGI (reference sequence). V was clipped by 7 bases and J by 5 bases; unmatched bases: 7. The CDR3: CASNEGQANNEQFF. As DNA, the CDR3 is TGTGCCAGCAACGAGGGACAGGCGAACAATGAGCAGTTCTTC.

The CDR3 nucleotides read TGTGCCAGCGGTTCGGGTGGGACGGGGGTTCACAATGAGCAGTTCTTC. It yields the protein CASGSGGTGVHNEQFF. The gene calls are TRBV6-2 or TRBV6-3 and TRBJ2-1, with D maybe TRBD2 (6 bases). Per germline, CDR1 MNHEY and CDR2 SVGEGT. Trimming removed 8 bases at V and 5 bases at J, with 22 bases between. The CDR3 extends over 16 amino acids.

A few counts support this clonotype. The V call is TRBV20-1, the J call TRBJ1-2; 10 nucleotides align to TRBD1. V trimming: 3 bases; J trimming: 4 bases; junction bases outside the gene matches: 2. Germline CDR1 reads DFQATT; CDR2 reads SNEGSKA (reference sequence). CDR3 size: 13 residues. The CDR3 nucleotides read TGCAGTGCTAGGACAGGGGGCGGCTATGGCTACACCTTC. Protein product: CSARTGGGYGYTF.

This clonotype has a handful of counts. The chain employs TRBV2 and TRBJ2-7, with 7 bases lining up with TRBD1. Germline CDR1 reads SNHLY; CDR2 reads FYNNEI. V lost 5 bases to trimming and J lost 6 bases; unmatched junction nucleotides: 10. The CDR3 covers 14 residues. CDR3 region: CASSPLTGVSEQYF. The CDR3 DNA reads TGTGCCAGCAGTCCGCTTACAGGGGTGAGCGAGCAGTACTTC.

The chain links TRBV7-2 to TRBJ1-6; tentative D call: TRBD1 (5 bases). This CDR3 has 18 residues. V lost 2 bases to trimming and J lost 0 bases, with 14 bases between them. Germline V gene lookup returns CDR1 SGHTA and CDR2 FQGNSA. CDR3 in DNA: TGTGCCAGCAGCTTACACGGGGCTCTGAGCTCCTATAATTCACCCCTCCACTTT. This sequence encodes CASSLHGALSSYNSPLHF.

V usage is TRBV5-8 and J usage is TRBJ2-2; 7 bases map to TRBD1. Trimming removed 3 bases from V and 1 base from J; junction bases left unmatched: 3. The germline CDR1 and CDR2 sequences are SGHTS and YDEGEE. The CDR3 spans 15 residues. The DNA for the CDR3 is TGTGCCAGCAGCTCGGGACAGCTGAACACCGGGGAGCTGTTTTTT. Its protein is CASSSGQLNTGELFF.

This rearrangement joins TRBV4-3 to TRBJ2-2; possible D gene TRBD1, 5 bases. CDR1 and CDR2 from the germline V gene are LGHNA and YSLEER. CDR3 size: 15 residues. The V end lost 0 bases, the J end lost 6 bases, and 11 bases lay between the germline ends. The CDR3 coding sequence is TGCGCCAGCAGCCAAGATAGAGCAGGGCCCGGGGAGCTGTTTTTT. This codes for CASSQDRAGPGELFF.

This clonotype was counted between two and nine times. The DNA for the CDR3 is TGTGCCAGCAGTTTACGAGAGGGGAATAGGAACTATGGCTACACCTTC. Its translation is CASSLREGNRNYGYTF. The V gene is TRBV12-3 or TRBV12-4, the J gene TRBJ1-2; a weak D match, TRBD1 (5 bases). V was pared by 2 bases and J by 2 bases, with 15 bases between. The CDR3 covers 16 residues.

V gene TRBV6-5 combines with J gene TRBJ2-4; possible D gene TRBD2, 6 bases. The CDR3 has 12 amino acids. Trimming removed 7 bases at V and 4 bases at J, with 8 bases between. Per the germline V gene, CDR1 is MNHEY and CDR2 is SVGAGI. The CDR3 is CASTGTKNIQYF. DNA of the CDR3: TGTGCCAGCACCGGGACTAAAAACATTCAGTACTTC.

In this sample, this clonotype turned up a few times. The chain combines TRBV11-2 with TRBJ2-5, with a weak D call TRBD1 (5 bases). The CDR3 totals 13 residues. Per the germline V gene, CDR1 is SGHAT and CDR2 is FQNNGV. V lost 3 bases, J lost 2 bases, and 7 bases lay in between. CDR3 region: CASSFNRQETQYF. The CDR3 bases are TGTGCCAGCAGCTTTAACAGGCAAGAGACCCAGTACTTC.

The V and J genes are TRBV6-1 and TRBJ2-7; maybe TRBD2 (5 bases). V was trimmed by 4 bases and J by 4 bases, leaving 14 bases between them. This CDR3 is built from 14 residues. The germline V gene encodes CDR1 MNHNS and CDR2 SASEGT. The CDR3 here is CASSGRGQTYEQYF. CDR3 DNA: TGTGCCAGCAGTGGACGAGGGCAGACTTACGAGCAGTACTTC.